One and the same sample provided the 4 T cell receptor beta chains below, sequenced in a study of OX40 agonist ivuxolimab in advanced cancers. Sequencing used immunoSEQ multiplex PCR; TCRdb keeps in-frame clones, though not all of them. This sample has some 70,000 clones, with roughly 84% found just once. The material was CD4+ or CD8+ T cells sorted from blood, obtained in a trial of the OX40 agonist ivuxolimab. The origin of the receptors is an adult with an advanced solid tumor such as melanoma, head and neck, liver or kidney cancer.

V and J are TRBV2 and TRBJ1-4; 10 bases fit TRBD1. The junction had 6 bases not matched to a gene; V was cut back by 8 bases and J by 3 bases. Germline-derived CDR1 and CDR2 are SNHLY and FYNNEI. The CDR3 has 15 residues. In DNA, the CDR3 is TGTGCCAGCCGGGGACAGGGGACCTCTAATGAAAAACTGTTTTTT. It yields the protein CASRGQGTSNEKLFF.

This clone showed up just a few times. The rearrangement links TRBV28 to TRBJ2-3; D perhaps matches TRBD1 (6 bases). Germline-derived CDR1 and CDR2 are MDHEN and SYDVKM. CDR3 length: 15 amino acids. V was pared by 5 bases and J by 1 base, with 13 bases between. CDR3 sequence: CASSTPDSGTDTQYF. Written as DNA, the CDR3 is TGTGCCAGCAGTACGCCGGACAGTGGCACAGATACGCAGTATTTT.

The sample holds one count of this clone. V gene TRBV28 combines with J gene TRBJ1-2; 7 bases fit TRBD1. This CDR3 contains 12 residues. With 6 bases clipped from V and 8 bases from J, the junction kept 6 bases outside the gene matches. The germline V gene encodes CDR1 MDHEN and CDR2 SYDVKM. The CDR3 nucleotides are TGTGCCAGCAGGGAGGGGGCGCGGGGCTACACCTTC. Amino acids: CASREGARGYTF.

CDR3 amino acids: CASSLTSGRANEQFF. CDR3 bases: TGTGCCAGCAGTTTGACTAGCGGGAGGGCCAATGAGCAGTTCTTC. The rearrangement uses TRBV6-6 and TRBJ2-1; 14 positions match TRBD2. The CDR3 contains 15 residues. Germline-derived CDR1 and CDR2 are MNHNY and SVGAGI (reference sequence). With 4 bases clipped from V and 6 bases from J, the junction kept 2 bases outside the gene matches.